Listed here are 32 T cell receptor beta chains from one sample, sequenced in a study of T cell changes during pregnancy in multiple sclerosis (dated by TCRdb to about 2019). Libraries were built with the immunoSEQ multiplex PCR assay. TCRdb carries this immuneACCESS record with in-frame sequences only. Its versions omit some clonotypes, under half of them owing to an unresolved V gene in the studies checked, with the rest unexplained. Across this sample there are approximately 100,000 clones, with 90% to 95% seen only once. Jointly, the top ten make up less than 2.5% of the sample. The sequenced sample was peripheral blood, obtained in the third trimester of pregnancy. These receptors were taken from a female donor with multiple sclerosis, enrolled in a pregnancy study.

The V gene is TRBV7-9, the J gene TRBJ2-3, with 10 bases identical to TRBD2. The CDR3 sequence is 17 residues long. V shed 0 bases and J 0 bases; nucleotides not matched to a gene: 3. Looked up from germline, CDR1 is SEHNR and CDR2 is FQNEAQ (reference sequence). CDR3 nucleotide sequence: TGTGCCAGCAGCTTAGCACTAGCGGGGTTCAGCACAGATACGCAGTATTTT. Protein product: CASSLALAGFSTDTQYF.

DNA for the CDR3: TGTGCCAGCAGCGGGACAGGGGATGAAGCTTTCTTT. This encodes CASSGTGDEAFF. The V gene is TRBV5-5, the J gene TRBJ1-1; 10 positions match TRBD1. The V and J ends lost 4 bases and 7 bases, in that order; junction bases with no gene match: 1. CDR1 SGHKS and CDR2 YYEKEE come from the germline V gene (reference sequence). This CDR3 comprises 12 residues.

The V call is TRBV19, the J call TRBJ2-2; no reliable D call. V was cut by 4 bases and J by 4 bases, with 4 bases left in between. The CDR3 loop spans 12 amino acids. Germline V CDR1 and CDR2: LNHDA, SQIVND (reference sequence). The CDR3 nucleotides are TGTGCCAGTAGTACCCTCACCGGGGAGCTGTTTTTT. Residues: CASSTLTGELFF.

The V and J genes are TRBV5-1 and TRBJ2-2; a weak D match, TRBD2 (6 bases). V was cut by 7 bases and J by 7 bases, with 17 bases left in between. Germline loops: CDR1 SGHRS, CDR2 YFSETQ. This CDR3 comprises 14 residues. Written as DNA, the CDR3 is TGCGCCAGCCACAGCGCGACGGGAGTCGGGGAGCTGTTTTTT. Amino acid sequence: CASHSATGVGELFF.

The chain employs TRBV6-5 and TRBJ2-7; 7 bases align to TRBD1. Germline trimming cut 6 bases from V and 1 base from J; bases unmatched to any gene: 3. Germline V gives CDR1 MNHEY, CDR2 SVGAGI. The CDR3 consists of 13 residues. This CDR3 is CASRPGQSYEQYF. CDR3 DNA: TGTGCCAGCAGGCCGGGACAGTCCTACGAGCAGTACTTC.

The rearrangement joins TRBV19 to TRBJ1-5, with D uncertain. Trimming cost V 3 bases and J 3 bases, with 9 bases left between them. Per germline, CDR1 LNHDA and CDR2 SQIVND (reference sequence). The CDR3 covers 14 residues. DNA of the CDR3: TGTGCCAGTAGTATGTCCGGGGTCAATCAGCCCCAGCATTTT. Protein product: CASSMSGVNQPQHF.

The J gene is TRBJ2-5, the V gene TRBV6-5, with 8 bases identical to TRBD2. This CDR3 has 14 amino acids. From germline, CDR1 is MNHEY and CDR2 SVGAGI. V trimming: 2 bases; J trimming: 5 bases; junction bases outside the gene matches: 4. Here the CDR3 reads CASSYPAGAETQYF. CDR3 DNA: TGTGCCAGCAGTTACCCAGCGGGAGCGGAGACCCAGTACTTC.

This clone was detected only a few times. The chain employs TRBV4-3 and TRBJ2-4; D is ambiguous. With 0 bases removed from V and 8 bases from J, the gap between germline ends came to 14 bases. Germline lookup yields CDR1 LGHNA and CDR2 YSLEER. The CDR3 runs to 15 residues. CDR3 protein: CASSQELRGLDIQYF. The DNA for the CDR3 is TGCGCCAGCAGCCAAGAGCTAAGAGGATTAGACATTCAGTACTTC.

The V and J genes are TRBV19 and TRBJ1-4; TRBD1 agrees at 9 bases. Looked up from germline, CDR1 is LNHDA and CDR2 is SQIVND (reference sequence). This CDR3 region has 15 residues. Trimming took 6 bases from V and 0 from J; bases not matched to a gene: 2. The CDR3 nucleotides are TGTGCCAGTAGGGGACAGGGAGCAACTAATGAAAAACTGTTTTTT. Encoded protein: CASRGQGATNEKLFF.

This chain connects TRBV9 to TRBJ2-1, with 14 bases identical to TRBD2. CDR3 size: 20 residues. V dropped 4 bases and J dropped 8; count of bases not matched to a gene: 20. Germline CDR1 SGDLS, CDR2 YYNGEE. DNA for the CDR3: TGTGCCAGCAGCTCCCCTCTAACCGGACTAGCGGGAGGTCCCTCTGATGAGCAGTTCTTC. This translates into CASSSPLTGLAGGPSDEQFF.

The CDR3, as DNA: TGTGCCAGCAGTTACGAGGAGGAGACCCAGTACTTC. Translated: CASSYEEETQYF. This chain connects TRBV6-6 to TRBJ2-5; D is unclear. The V end was cut by 2 bases, the J end by 5 bases, with 6 bases between. The CDR3 contains 12 residues. CDR1 is MNHNY, CDR2 SVGAGI, per germline (reference sequence).

The genes are TRBV5-4 and TRBJ2-5; tentatively, D is TRBD2 (5 bases). V dropped 4 bases and J dropped 2 bases, with 12 bases sitting between them. Germline-derived CDR1 and CDR2 are SGHNT and YYREEE (reference sequence). The CDR3 sequence is 14 residues long. CDR3 coding DNA: TGTGCCAGCAGCCGTGGGAGTCAGCAAGAGACCCAGTACTTC. The encoded protein is CASSRGSQQETQYF. Full variable domain (rest looked up from reference TRBV5-4 and TRBJ2-5): ETGVTQSPTHLIKTRGQQVTLRCSSQSGHNTVSWYQQALGQGPQFIFQYYREEENGRGNFPPRFSGLQFPNYSSELNVNALELDDSALYLCASSRGSQQETQYFGPGTRLLVL.

This clone was seen only once. V usage is TRBV7-9 and J usage is TRBJ2-1, with TRBD2 matching over 9 bases. The CDR3 loop spans 15 amino acids. CDR1 is SEHNR, CDR2 FQNEAQ, per germline (reference sequence). Trimming removed 4 bases from V and 7 bases from J; junction bases left unmatched: 8. The CDR3 nucleotides are TGTGCCAGCAGCTCGACTAGCGGACCCCTTAATGAGCAGTTCTTC. It translates to CASSSTSGPLNEQFF.

The chain joins TRBV30 to TRBJ2-1; D is unresolved. From germline, CDR1 is GTSNPN and CDR2 SVGIG (reference sequence). The CDR3 totals 11 residues. The V end was cut by 2 bases, the J end by 7 bases, with 6 bases between. DNA of the CDR3: TGTGCCTGGAGTCGCAGGAATGAGCAGTTCTTC. The encoded protein is CAWSRRNEQFF.

This chain links TRBV28 with TRBJ2-7, with D unclear. Looked up from germline, CDR1 is MDHEN and CDR2 is SYDVKM. Trimming took 4 bases from V and 3 from J, leaving 4 bases between them. This CDR3 is 11 amino acids long. DNA for the CDR3: TGTGCCAGCAGTTCTCGCTACGAGCAGTACTTC. Translated, it gives CASSSRYEQYF.

V gene TRBV5-1 combines with J gene TRBJ2-5, with D perhaps TRBD2 (5 bases). CDR3 length: 12 residues. Germline V gene data show CDR1 as SGHRS and CDR2 as YFSETQ. The germline V and J ends were trimmed by 5 bases and 2 bases, with 7 bases remaining between them. The CDR3 nucleotides are TGCGCCAGCAGACCGGGACAAGAGACCCAGTACTTC. This codes for CASRPGQETQYF.

The V call is TRBV4-2, the J call TRBJ2-3, with TRBD2 matching over 8 bases. This CDR3 is 15 amino acids long. Trimming took 1 base from V and 5 from J; bases not matched to a gene: 5. From germline, CDR1 is LGHNA and CDR2 YNFKEQ. The DNA for the CDR3 is TGTGCCAGCAGCCAAGCGGGAGGGCCTGTAGATACGCAGTATTTT. It codes for CASSQAGGPVDTQYF.

CDR3 region: CASSLRDSEQYF. Written as DNA, the CDR3 is TGTGCCAGCAGCTTACGGGACTCTGAGCAGTACTTC. The rearrangement joins TRBV5-6 to TRBJ2-7; D may be TRBD2 (6 bases). From germline, CDR1 is SGHDT and CDR2 YYEEEE. V was cut by 2 bases and J by 7 bases, with 10 bases left in between. The CDR3 is made up of 12 amino acids.

This clone appeared many times. The chain employs TRBV4-2 and TRBJ2-5, with a tentative D call TRBD2 (5 bases). Trimming removed 0 bases at V and 5 bases at J, with 10 bases between. Germline V gene sequence: CDR1 LGHNA, CDR2 YNFKEQ. This CDR3 has 14 amino acids. The CDR3 loop is CASSQDARVETQYF. As DNA, the CDR3 is TGTGCCAGCAGCCAAGATGCGAGGGTGGAGACCCAGTACTTC.

The rearrangement joins TRBV4-1 to TRBJ1-5; TRBD1 aligns across 8 bases. The germline V gene has CDR1 MGHRA and CDR2 YSYEKL. The CDR3 runs 15 residues. V was pared by 3 bases and J by 6 bases, with 7 bases of the junction left unmatched. The CDR3 DNA reads as TGCGCCAGCAGCCACAATACAGGGGGGGGTCAGCCCCAGCATTTT. This encodes CASSHNTGGGQPQHF.

The chain couples TRBV18 to TRBJ2-3; D unclear. V lost 1 base to trimming and J lost 0 bases, with 14 bases between them. CDR1 KGHSH and CDR2 LQKENI come from the germline V gene. The CDR3 spans 17 residues. CDR3 loop: CASSPRPKRASTDTQYF. CDR3 in DNA: TGTGCCAGCTCACCACGTCCTAAGCGCGCTAGCACAGATACGCAGTATTTT.

J is TRBJ1-5 and V is TRBV28; the match to TRBD1 covers 7 bases. Per the germline V gene, CDR1 is MDHEN and CDR2 is SYDVKM. This CDR3 spans 15 amino acids. The V segment lost 5 bases and the J segment 6 bases; nucleotides outside the gene matches: 10. The CDR3 DNA reads TGTGCCAGCAGTCCACAGGGGCCCGAACGTCAGCCCCAGCATTTT. It translates to CASSPQGPERQPQHF.

This clone was counted once. J is TRBJ1-1 and V is TRBV29-1, with unresolved D. Germline V gene data show CDR1 as SQVTM and CDR2 as ANQGSEA. The CDR3 runs 11 residues. V gave up 7 bases and J gave up 6 bases, with 12 bases separating them. DNA of the CDR3: TGCAGCGCTGCCTCCGAGGCTGAAGCTTTCTTT. This gives the protein CSAASEAEAFF. Combining the CDR3 with reference TRBV29-1 and TRBJ1-1 gives the whole variable domain SAVISQKPSRDICQRGTSLTIQCQVDSQVTMMFWYRQQPGQSLTLIATANQGSEATYESGFVIDKFPISRPNLTFSTLTVSNMSPEDSSIYLCSAASEAEAFFGQGTRLTVV.

The V and J genes are TRBV7-9 and TRBJ2-2; 15 bases line up with TRBD2. This CDR3 has 16 residues. J was trimmed by 7 bases and V by 5 bases; bases with no gene match: 5. Per germline, CDR1 SEHNR and CDR2 FQNEAQ (reference sequence). For the CDR3, the DNA is TGTGCCAGCAGCCCAAGGACTAGCGGGAGGGACGGGGAGCTGTTTTTT. Residues: CASSPRTSGRDGELFF.

The V gene is TRBV6-5, the J gene TRBJ2-5, with a tentative D call TRBD2 (6 bases). Germline V gives CDR1 MNHEY, CDR2 SVGAGI. V was cut by 8 bases and J by 4 bases, with 14 bases left in between. The CDR3 runs to 13 residues. The chain's CDR3 is CASQHPGAETQYF. CDR3 sequence (DNA): TGTGCCAGCCAACACCCGGGAGCAGAGACCCAGTACTTC.

This chain connects TRBV5-1 to TRBJ1-5, with 7 bases matching TRBD1. CDR1 and CDR2 from the germline V gene are SGHRS and YFSETQ. Trimming cost V 4 bases and J 1 base; bases outside gene matches: 20. The CDR3 runs to 20 residues. The CDR3 DNA reads as TGCGCCAGCAGCCCAGGGGCGCTGGGGGACAGCGGGCGGAGCAATCAGCCCCAGCATTTT. Translation gives CASSPGALGDSGRSNQPQHF.

The chain has TRBV27 and TRBJ2-5, with D perhaps matching TRBD2 (6 bases). Germline V gene sequence: CDR1 MNHEY, CDR2 SMNVEV (reference sequence). The V end was cut by 1 base, the J end by 4 bases, with 10 bases between. The CDR3 has 14 amino acids. In DNA, the CDR3 is TGTGCCAGCAGTTTATACCCTAGCGTAGAGACCCAGTACTTC. This gives the protein CASSLYPSVETQYF.

For the CDR3, the DNA is TGTGCCAGCAGCTTAGAGGGGATTGGCTACACCTTC. Its protein product is CASSLEGIGYTF. The chain couples TRBV7-2 to TRBJ1-2; possibly TRBD1 for D (5 bases). Germline CDR1 reads SGHTA; CDR2 reads FQGNSA. V dropped 1 base and J dropped 7 bases, with 7 bases sitting between them. The CDR3 consists of 12 residues.

This rearrangement joins TRBV7-2 to TRBJ2-2; tentatively, D is TRBD1 (6 bases). CDR1 SGHTA and CDR2 FQGNSA come from the germline V gene. The CDR3 extends over 15 amino acids. The germline V and J ends were trimmed by 6 bases and 0 bases, with 11 bases remaining between them. The chain's CDR3 is CASSRTDTNTGELFF. In DNA, the CDR3 is TGTGCCAGCAGTCGGACAGATACGAACACCGGGGAGCTGTTTTTT. The full variable domain, rest sourced from reference TRBV7-2 and TRBJ2-2, is GAGVSQSPSNKVTEKGKDVELRCDPISGHTALYWYRQSLGQGLEFLIYFQGNSAPDKSGLPSDRFSAERTGGSVSTLTIQRTQQEDSAVYLCASSRTDTNTGELFFGEGSRLTVL.

The chain joins TRBV5-8 to TRBJ2-1, with TRBD1 matching 8 bases. CDR3 length: 14 amino acids. Germline V gene lookup returns CDR1 SGHTS and CDR2 YDEGEE. With 3 bases clipped from V and 2 bases from J, the junction kept 1 base outside the gene matches. The CDR3 reads CASSSGQAYNEQFF. The CDR3 coding sequence is TGTGCCAGCAGCTCGGGACAGGCCTACAATGAGCAGTTCTTC.

The chain employs TRBV5-1 and TRBJ2-5, with D maybe TRBD1 (5 bases). The CDR3 is made up of 15 amino acids. The germline V gene has CDR1 SGHRS and CDR2 YFSETQ. Trimming left V 1 base short and J 5 bases short, with 15 bases between. The CDR3 bases are TGCGCCAGCAGCTTGACTTCGACAGCCAGGGAGACCCAGTACTTC. It encodes CASSLTSTARETQYF.

The chain has TRBV5-6 and TRBJ1-2; no definite D call. This CDR3 has 14 residues. V gave up 0 bases and J gave up 8 bases, with 14 bases separating them. The germline V gene has CDR1 SGHDT and CDR2 YYEEEE. CDR3 sequence reads: CASSLALTGSGYTF. The DNA of the CDR3 is TGTGCCAGCAGCTTGGCTCTCACGGGGTCCGGCTACACCTTC.